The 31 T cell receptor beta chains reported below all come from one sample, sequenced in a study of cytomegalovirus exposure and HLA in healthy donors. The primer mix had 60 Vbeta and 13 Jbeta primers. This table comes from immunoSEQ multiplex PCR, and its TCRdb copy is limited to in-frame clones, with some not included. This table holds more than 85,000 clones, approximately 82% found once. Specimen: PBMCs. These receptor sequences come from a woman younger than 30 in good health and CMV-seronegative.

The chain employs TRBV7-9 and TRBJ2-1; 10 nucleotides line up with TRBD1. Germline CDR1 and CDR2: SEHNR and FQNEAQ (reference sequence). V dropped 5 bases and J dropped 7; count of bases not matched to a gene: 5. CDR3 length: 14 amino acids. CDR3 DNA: TGTGCCAGCAGCACCGGGACAGGGGAGAATGAGCAGTTCTTC. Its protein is CASSTGTGENEQFF.

CDR3 amino acids: CASSLVADTQYF. For the CDR3, the DNA is TGTGCCAGCAGCTTGGTGGCCGATACGCAGTATTTT. The chain is built from TRBV28 and TRBJ2-3; D uncertain. V was clipped by 6 bases and J by 6 bases, with 10 bases between them. The length of the CDR3 is 12 residues. The germline CDR1 and CDR2 sequences are MDHEN and SYDVKM.

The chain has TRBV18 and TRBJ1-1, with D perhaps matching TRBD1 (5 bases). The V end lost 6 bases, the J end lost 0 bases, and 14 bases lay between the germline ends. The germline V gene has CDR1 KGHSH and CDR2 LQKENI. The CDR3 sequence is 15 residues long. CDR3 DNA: TGTGCCAGCTCCAAACAGGCGCGTATGAACACTGAAGCTTTCTTT. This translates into CASSKQARMNTEAFF.

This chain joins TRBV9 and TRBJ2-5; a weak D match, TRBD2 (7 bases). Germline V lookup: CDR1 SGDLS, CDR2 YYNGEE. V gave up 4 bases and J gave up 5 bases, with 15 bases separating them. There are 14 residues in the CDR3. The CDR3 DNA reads TGTGCCAGCAGCCCGTGGGGGGGCCGGGAGACCCAGTACTTC. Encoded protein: CASSPWGGRETQYF. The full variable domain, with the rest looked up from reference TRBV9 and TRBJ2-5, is DSGVTQTPKHLITATGQRVTLRCSPRSGDLSVYWYQQSLDQGLQFLIQYYNGEERAKGNILERFSAQQFPDLHSELNLSSLELGDSALYFCASSPWGGRETQYFGPGTRLLVL.

CDR3 in amino acids: CASSEASGLSYEQYF. CDR3 coding DNA: TGTGCCAGCAGTGAGGCTAGCGGACTCTCCTACGAGCAGTACTTC. The chain couples TRBV25-1 to TRBJ2-7, with 7 nucleotides matching TRBD2. Trimming at V came to 3 bases and at J to 0 bases, leaving 5 bases not matched to a gene. CDR3 length: 15 amino acids. The V gene's germline CDR1 is MGHDK and CDR2 SYGVNS.

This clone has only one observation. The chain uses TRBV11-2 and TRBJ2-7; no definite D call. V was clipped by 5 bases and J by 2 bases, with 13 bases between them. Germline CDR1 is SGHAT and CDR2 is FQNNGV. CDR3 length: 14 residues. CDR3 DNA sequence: TGTGCCAGCAGCCTACGGCAGGCCCCCTACGAGCAGTACTTC. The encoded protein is CASSLRQAPYEQYF.

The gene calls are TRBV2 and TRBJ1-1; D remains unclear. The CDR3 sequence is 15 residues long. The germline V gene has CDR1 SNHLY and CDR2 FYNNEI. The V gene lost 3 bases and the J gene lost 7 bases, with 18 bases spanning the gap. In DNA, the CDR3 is TGTGCCAGCAGTGATGGAGGCCGGACCCCCGGTGAAGCTTTCTTT. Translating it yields CASSDGGRTPGEAFF.

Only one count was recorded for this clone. In DNA form, the CDR3 reads TGTGCCAGCAGCCGACTCGGAAACACCATATATTTT. This translates into CASSRLGNTIYF. V is TRBV11-2 and J is TRBJ1-3; D not resolved. The germline V and J ends were trimmed by 5 bases and 4 bases, with 6 bases remaining between them. The germline V gene encodes CDR1 SGHAT and CDR2 FQNNGV. The CDR3 is made up of 12 amino acids.

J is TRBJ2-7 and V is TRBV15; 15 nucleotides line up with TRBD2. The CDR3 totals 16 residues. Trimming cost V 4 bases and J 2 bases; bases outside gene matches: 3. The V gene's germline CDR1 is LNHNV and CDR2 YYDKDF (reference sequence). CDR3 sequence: CATSKGLAGGAYEQYF. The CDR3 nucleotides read TGTGCCACCAGCAAAGGACTAGCGGGAGGGGCCTACGAGCAGTACTTC.

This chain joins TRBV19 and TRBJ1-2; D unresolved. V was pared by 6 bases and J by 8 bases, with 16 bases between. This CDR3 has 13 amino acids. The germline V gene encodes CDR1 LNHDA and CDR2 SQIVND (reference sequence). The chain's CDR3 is CASSPDAGLGYTF. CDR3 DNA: TGTGCCAGTAGCCCCGATGCGGGTTTGGGCTACACCTTC.

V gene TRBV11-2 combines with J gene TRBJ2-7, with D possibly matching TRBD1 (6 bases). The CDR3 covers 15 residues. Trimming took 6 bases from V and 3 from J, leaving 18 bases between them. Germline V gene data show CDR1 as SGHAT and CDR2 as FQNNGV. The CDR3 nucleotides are TGTGCCAGCAGACCTGGGACATCTCCCTACTACGAGCAGTACTTC. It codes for CASRPGTSPYYEQYF. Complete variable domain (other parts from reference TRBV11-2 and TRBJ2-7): EAGVAQSPRYKIIEKRQSVAFWCNPISGHATLYWYQQILGQGPKLLIQFQNNGVVDDSQLPKDRFSAERLKGVDSTLKIQPAKLEDSAVYLCASRPGTSPYYEQYFGPGTRLTVT.

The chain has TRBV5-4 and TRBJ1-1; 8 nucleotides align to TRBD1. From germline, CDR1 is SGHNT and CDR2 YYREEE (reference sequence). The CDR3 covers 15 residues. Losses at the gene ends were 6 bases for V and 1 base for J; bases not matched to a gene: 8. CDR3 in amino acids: CASTKLGQGNTEAFF. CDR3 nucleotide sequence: TGTGCCAGCACCAAGCTCGGACAGGGGAACACTGAAGCTTTCTTT.

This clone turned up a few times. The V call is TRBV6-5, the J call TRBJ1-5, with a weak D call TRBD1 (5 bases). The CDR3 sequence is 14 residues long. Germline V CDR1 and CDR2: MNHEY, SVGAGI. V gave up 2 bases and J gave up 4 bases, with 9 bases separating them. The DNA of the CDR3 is TGTGCCAGCAGTTACGGGGCAGGGAATCAGCCCCAGCATTTT. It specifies CASSYGAGNQPQHF.

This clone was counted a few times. The CDR3 DNA follows: TGTGCCAGCAGCCCCCGACAGGGGACCCAACCTGATCAGCCCCAGCATTTT. This translates into CASSPRQGTQPDQPQHF. The J gene is TRBJ1-5, the V gene TRBV7-9, with 8 positions matching TRBD1. J was trimmed by 5 bases and V by 5 bases; bases with no gene match: 14. Per germline, CDR1 SEHNR and CDR2 FQNEAQ (reference sequence). The CDR3 totals 17 residues.

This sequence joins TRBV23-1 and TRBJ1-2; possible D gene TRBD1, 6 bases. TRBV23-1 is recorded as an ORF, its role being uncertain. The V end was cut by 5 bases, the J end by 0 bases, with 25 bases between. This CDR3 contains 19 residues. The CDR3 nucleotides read TGCGCCAGCAGTGGGGTTGAGGGGGACCCTTTACACGCTAACTATGGCTACACCTTC. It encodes CASSGVEGDPLHANYGYTF.

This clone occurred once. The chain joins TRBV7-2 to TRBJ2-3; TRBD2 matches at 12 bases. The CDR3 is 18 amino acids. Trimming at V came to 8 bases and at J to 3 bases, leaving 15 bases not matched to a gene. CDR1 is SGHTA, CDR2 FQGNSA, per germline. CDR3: CASSHDLAGGPGTDTQYF. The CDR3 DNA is TGTGCCAGCTCCCATGACCTAGCGGGGGGGCCGGGGACAGATACGCAGTATTTT. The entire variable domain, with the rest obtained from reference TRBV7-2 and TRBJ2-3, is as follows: GAGVSQSPSNKVTEKGKDVELRCDPISGHTALYWYRQSLGQGLEFLIYFQGNSAPDKSGLPSDRFSAERTGGSVSTLTIQRTQQEDSAVYLCASSHDLAGGPGTDTQYFGPGTRLTVL.

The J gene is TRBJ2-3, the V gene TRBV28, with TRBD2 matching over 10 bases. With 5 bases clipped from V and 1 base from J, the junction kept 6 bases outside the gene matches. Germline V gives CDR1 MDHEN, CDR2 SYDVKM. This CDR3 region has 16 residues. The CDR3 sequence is CASSPASGRGTDTQYF. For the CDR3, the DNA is TGTGCCAGCAGTCCTGCTAGCGGGAGAGGCACAGATACGCAGTATTTT.

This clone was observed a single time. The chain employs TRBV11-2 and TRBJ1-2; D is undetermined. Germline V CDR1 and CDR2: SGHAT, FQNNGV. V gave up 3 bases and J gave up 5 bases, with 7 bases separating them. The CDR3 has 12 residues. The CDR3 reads CASSFTGYGYTF. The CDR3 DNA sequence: TGTGCCAGCAGCTTTACGGGGTATGGCTACACCTTC.

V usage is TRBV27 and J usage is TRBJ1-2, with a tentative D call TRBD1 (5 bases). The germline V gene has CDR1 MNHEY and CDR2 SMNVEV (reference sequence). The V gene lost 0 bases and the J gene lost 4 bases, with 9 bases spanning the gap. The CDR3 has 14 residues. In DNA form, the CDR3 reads TGTGCCAGCAGTTTATCGGGGCAGCGCTATGGCTACACCTTC. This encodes CASSLSGQRYGYTF.

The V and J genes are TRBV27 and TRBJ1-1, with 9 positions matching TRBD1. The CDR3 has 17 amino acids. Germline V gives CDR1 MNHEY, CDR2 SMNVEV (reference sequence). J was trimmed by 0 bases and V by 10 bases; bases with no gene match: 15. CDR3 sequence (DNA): TGTGCCATCATCTCGAGGGACAGGGTGTTTGTGAACACTGAAGCTTTCTTT. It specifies CAIISRDRVFVNTEAFF.

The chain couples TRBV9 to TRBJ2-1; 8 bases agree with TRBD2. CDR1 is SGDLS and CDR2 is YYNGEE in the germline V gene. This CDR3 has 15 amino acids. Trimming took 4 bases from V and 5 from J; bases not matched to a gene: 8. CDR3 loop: CASSLGLGEDNEQFF. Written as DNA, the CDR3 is TGTGCCAGCAGCTTGGGACTAGGGGAGGACAATGAGCAGTTCTTC.

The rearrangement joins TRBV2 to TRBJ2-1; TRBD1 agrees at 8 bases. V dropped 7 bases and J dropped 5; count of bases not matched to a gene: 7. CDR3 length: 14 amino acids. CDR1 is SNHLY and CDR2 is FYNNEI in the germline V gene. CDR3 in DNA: TGTGCCAGCATTTCGGACAGGGCGAACAATGAGCAGTTCTTC. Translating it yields CASISDRANNEQFF.

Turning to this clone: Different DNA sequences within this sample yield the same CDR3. CDR3 sequence: CASSDPRGGEKETQYF. The CDR3 region has the DNA TGTGCCAGCAGTGACCCTCGGGGGGGGGAGAAAGAGACCCAGTACTTC. The V call is TRBV6-1, the J call TRBJ2-5; 8 bases agree with TRBD2. CDR1 MNHNS and CDR2 SASEGT come from the germline V gene. This CDR3 is 16 amino acids long. With V trimmed by 3 bases and J by 3 bases, 9 bases remained unmatched.

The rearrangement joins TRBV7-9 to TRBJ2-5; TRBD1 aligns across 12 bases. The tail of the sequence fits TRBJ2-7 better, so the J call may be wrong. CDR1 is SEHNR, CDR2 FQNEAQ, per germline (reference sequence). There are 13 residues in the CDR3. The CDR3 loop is CASRGQGADEQYF. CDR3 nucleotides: TGTGCCAGCAGGGGACAGGGGGCCGACGAGCAGTACTTC.

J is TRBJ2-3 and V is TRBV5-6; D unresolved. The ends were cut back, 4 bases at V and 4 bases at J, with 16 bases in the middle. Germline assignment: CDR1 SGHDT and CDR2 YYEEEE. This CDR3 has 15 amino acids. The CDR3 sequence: CASSERLPVPDTQYF. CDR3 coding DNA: TGTGCCAGCAGCGAGCGCTTACCGGTCCCAGATACGCAGTATTTT.

This chain's CDR3 is CASSTPTGFGFF. The CDR3 DNA sequence: TGTGCCAGCAGTACCCCGACAGGATTCGGTTTCTTT. This rearrangement joins TRBV6-5 to TRBJ1-1, with D possibly matching TRBD1 (6 bases). The V gene lost 5 bases and the J gene lost 13 bases, with 17 bases spanning the gap. The CDR3 spans 12 residues. Germline CDR1 reads MNHEY; CDR2 reads SVGAGI.

The CDR3 region is CASSHNTGTSGRRGIYEQYF. Here the CDR3 DNA reads TGTGCCAGCAGCCACAATACCGGGACTAGCGGGAGGCGGGGGATTTACGAGCAGTACTTC. This chain links TRBV7-3 with TRBJ2-7; 15 bases line up with TRBD2. CDR1 is SGHTA, CDR2 FQGTGA, per germline. V was pared by 5 bases and J by 4 bases, with 18 bases of the junction left unmatched. There are 20 residues in the CDR3.

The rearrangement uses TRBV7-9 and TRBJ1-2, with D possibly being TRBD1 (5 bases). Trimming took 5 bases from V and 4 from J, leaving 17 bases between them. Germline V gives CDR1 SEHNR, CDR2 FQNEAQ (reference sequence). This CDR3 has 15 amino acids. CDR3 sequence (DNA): TGTGCCAGCAGCCGTGGCGGGACGCCGTCCTATGGCTACACCTTC. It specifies CASSRGGTPSYGYTF.

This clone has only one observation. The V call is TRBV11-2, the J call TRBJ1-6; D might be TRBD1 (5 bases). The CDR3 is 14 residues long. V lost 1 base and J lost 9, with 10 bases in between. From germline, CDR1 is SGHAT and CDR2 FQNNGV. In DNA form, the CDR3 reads TGTGCCAGCAGCTTAGCCCAGGGTCTTTCACCCCTCCACTTT. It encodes CASSLAQGLSPLHF. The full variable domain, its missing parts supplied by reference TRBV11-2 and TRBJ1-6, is EAGVAQSPRYKIIEKRQSVAFWCNPISGHATLYWYQQILGQGPKLLIQFQNNGVVDDSQLPKDRFSAERLKGVDSTLKIQPAKLEDSAVYLCASSLAQGLSPLHFGNGTRLTVT.

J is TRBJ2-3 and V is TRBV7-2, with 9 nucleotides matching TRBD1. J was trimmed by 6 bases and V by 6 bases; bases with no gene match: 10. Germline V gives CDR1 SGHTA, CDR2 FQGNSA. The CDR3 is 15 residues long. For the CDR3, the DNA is TGTGCCAGCAGTCATCAGACAGGGGGGTTTGATACGCAGTATTTT. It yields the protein CASSHQTGGFDTQYF.

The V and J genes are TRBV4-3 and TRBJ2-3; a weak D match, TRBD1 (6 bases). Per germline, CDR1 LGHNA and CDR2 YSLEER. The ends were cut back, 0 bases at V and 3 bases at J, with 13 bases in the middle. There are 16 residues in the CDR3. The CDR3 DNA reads TGCGCCAGCAGCCAAGACTTTCAGGGGCGAACAGATACGCAGTATTTT. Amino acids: CASSQDFQGRTDTQYF.